The source of this T cell receptor (beta chain) is a study of T cell changes during pregnancy in multiple sclerosis (dated by TCRdb to the late 2010s). General notes on the study: In women with multiple sclerosis, the researchers looked at how the T cell repertoire shifted as pregnancy progressed.

V gives up 6 bases and J gives up 9 bases, and the segment between their germline ends measures 18 bases. CDR1 MNHEY and CDR2 SVGAGI were looked up in the germline V gene. The CDR3 runs 15 residues from the cysteine to the phenylalanine. The read is trimmed to its CDR3 DNA, 45 bases read in frame from base 1. Library generation was performed with the immunoSEQ multiplex PCR assay. TCRdb obtained this table from immuneACCESS and retained in-frame rearrangements with V and J assigned. These tables miss some clones; where compared with another copy, unresolved V genes account for less than half of the shortfall, and the remainder is unexplained. A total of about 120,000 clones appear in this sample, roughly 92% of them only once. The ten largest clones take up 6.2% of the sample. Details on this clone: The antigen it binds to is not known. Base quality data are lacking; no much larger clone is found one base away.

Sequenced here: peripheral blood, sampled before pregnancy. The rearranged chain carries TRBV6-5 and TRBJ1-6; a weak D assignment points to TRBD1 (6 bases agree). The receptor's source is a female donor with multiple sclerosis, enrolled in a pregnancy study. This receptor carries the CDR3 CASSQRQAASSPLHF. The nucleotides read TGTGCCAGCAGCCAGAGACAGGCAGCGAGTTCACCCCTCCACTTT.